This T cell receptor (beta chain) stems from a study of shared clonotypes between healthy human individuals. Study as a whole: Three plates each covered CD4 naive and memory; CD8 naive two, CD8 memory one. Study-level results: It was expected that sequencing depth would affect clonotype sharing among donors.

Selected positively for CCR7 and CD45RO-negative, naive CD8 cells excluded terminally differentiated effector memory CD45RA+ cells. Each donor was a Caucasian adult residing in Nashville, Tennessee. About this clone itself: Antigen specificity is unknown.

Profiled with immunoSEQ multiplex PCR; TCRdb holds only in-frame clones, not every one. The sample holds hundreds of thousands of clones, approximately 96% seen once. This clonotype was obtained from a man aged 25 to 40 in good health. The sample comprised naive CD8+ T cells sorted from blood.

The CDR3 sequence: CASSDPTGDNEQFF. CDR3 DNA sequence: TGTGCCAGCAGTGACCCGACAGGAGACAATGAGCAGTTCTTC. This chain uses TRBV2 with TRBJ2-1; TRBD1 might be the D (6 bases). CDR3 length equals 14 residues. Deletions cut 3 bases from V and 5 bases from J, with 11 bases between. Per the germline V gene, CDR1 is SNHLY and CDR2 is FYNNEI.